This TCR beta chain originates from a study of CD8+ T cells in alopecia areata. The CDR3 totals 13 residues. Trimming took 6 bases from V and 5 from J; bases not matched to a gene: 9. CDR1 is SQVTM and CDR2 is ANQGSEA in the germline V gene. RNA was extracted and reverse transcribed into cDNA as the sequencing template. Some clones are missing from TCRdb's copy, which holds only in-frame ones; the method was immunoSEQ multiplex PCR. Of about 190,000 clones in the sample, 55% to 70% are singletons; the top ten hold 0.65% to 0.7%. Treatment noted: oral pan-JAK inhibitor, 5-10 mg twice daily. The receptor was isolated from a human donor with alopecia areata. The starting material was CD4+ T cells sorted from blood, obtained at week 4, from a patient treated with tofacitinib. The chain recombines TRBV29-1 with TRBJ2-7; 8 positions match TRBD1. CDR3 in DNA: TGCAGCGTCGTAGGACAGGGAAGAAACGAGCAGTACTTC. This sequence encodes CSVVGQGRNEQYF.